The 5 T cell receptor beta chains presented below share a single source sample, sequenced in a study of T cell changes during pregnancy in multiple sclerosis (dated by TCRdb to about 2019). The library was built by means of the immunoSEQ multiplex PCR assay. TCRdb obtained this table from immuneACCESS and retained in-frame rearrangements with V and J assigned. These tables miss some clones; where compared with another copy, unresolved V genes account for less than half of the shortfall, and the remainder is unexplained. The sample table shows roughly 57,000 clones, and about nine tenths are seen once. Approximately 0.58% of the sample goes to the ten largest clones. Material: CD4+ T cells from peripheral blood mononuclear cells, obtained after pregnancy. These receptor sequences come from a female donor with multiple sclerosis, enrolled in a pregnancy study.

The chain couples TRBV27 to TRBJ1-2; the match to TRBD1 covers 10 bases. V dropped 6 bases and J dropped 4; count of bases not matched to a gene: 8. The CDR3 runs to 15 residues. Germline lookup yields CDR1 MNHEY and CDR2 SMNVEV (reference sequence). CDR3 residues: CASRGTGVTPYGYTF. For the CDR3, the DNA is TGTGCCAGCAGGGGGACAGGGGTTACCCCCTATGGCTACACCTTC.

This sequence joins TRBV27 and TRBJ2-5; a possible D gene is TRBD2 (5 bases). Trimming stripped 5 bases from V and 2 bases from J, with 15 bases between. Germline V gives CDR1 MNHEY, CDR2 SMNVEV (reference sequence). This CDR3 spans 15 amino acids. In nucleotides, the CDR3 is TGTGCCAGCAGTACACTCGGACTCTTACAAGAGACCCAGTACTTC. Residues: CASSTLGLLQETQYF.

V gene TRBV7-3 combines with J gene TRBJ2-1; D possibly corresponds to TRBD1 (5 bases). This CDR3 contains 16 residues. CDR1 and CDR2 from the germline V gene are SGHTA and FQGTGA. The V end lost 1 base, the J end lost 4 bases, and 14 bases lay between the germline ends. CDR3 nucleotide sequence: TGTGCCAGCAGCTTAATGCAGGGTAGCAGGTACAATGAGCAGTTCTTC. Its translation is CASSLMQGSRYNEQFF.

The gene calls are TRBV7-6 and TRBJ1-4, with 8 bases lining up with TRBD1. V lost 1 base, J lost 8 bases, and 12 bases stayed unmatched. The CDR3 is 17 amino acids. Germline assignment: CDR1 SGHVS and CDR2 FNYEAQ. DNA of the CDR3: TGTGCCAGCAGCTTAGGGTCGGGAAACAGGGGGTCCGAAAAACTGTTTTTT. Translating it yields CASSLGSGNRGSEKLFF.

The chain carries TRBV7-2 and TRBJ2-4, with 8 bases that match TRBD1. Germline CDR1 and CDR2: SGHTA and FQGNSA. The V and J ends lost 1 base and 6 bases, in that order; junction bases with no gene match: 5. This CDR3 region has 15 residues. The CDR3 here is CASSLDPGGTNIQYF. The CDR3, as DNA: TGTGCCAGCAGCTTAGATCCAGGGGGCACAAACATTCAGTACTTC.